This record looks at one T cell receptor beta chain sequence and its context. No antigen is known for it. No much larger clone exists at a distance of one base, and base qualities are not known. The immunoSEQ Assay, a bias-controlled multiplex PCR, was used to amplify TCRbeta CDR3 regions from genomic DNA. From the authors' description of their analysis: The number of nucleated cells in each sample was estimated from the amplification of reference gene primers within the assay. To quantify the absolute abundance of each unique TCRbeta CDR3 rearrangement, sequence reads were collapsed and filtered. For each sample, productive Simpson clonality was calculated as the square root of Simpson's diversity index over productive rearrangements. TCRdb took this table from immuneACCESS and kept in-frame rearrangements with V and J called. Such tables lack part of the clones; where checked against another copy, unresolved V genes explain under half of the gap, and the rest is unexplained. The DNA was the basis for D and trimming; V, J and clone size are from that table. Within this sample are hundreds of thousands of clones, with about 88% of them counted one time only. Less than 1.5% of the sample comes from the top ten.

CDR1 and CDR2 were assigned from the germline V gene as SQVTM and ANQGSEA. The CDR3 spans 12 residues, from the cysteine through the phenylalanine. Only the CDR3 part of the read is kept: 36 bases, read in frame from the first base. V is shortened by 4 bases, J by 0 bases, and the region joining them spans 6 bases. The sample is drawn from a study of blood T cell repertoires in COVID-19 (TCRdb year 2020). As for the study more broadly: Samples covering the acute and convalescent phases of COVID-19 were provided by collaborators in the United States, Italy and Spain. A de-identified subject ID, COVID-19 status, age in years and sex were almost always included in the sample metadata. Samples came from the ongoing ImmuneRACE study (first 160 participants) plus 1,254 subjects from 6 global collaborators. Subjects who had been exposed to COVID-19, were actively infected with it, or had recovered from it provided the deeply sampled blood TCRbeta repertoires that made up the dataset. The repertoires were released in a freely available public database intended as a resource for research on the immune response to SARS-CoV-2. The material from the prospective study consisted of cDNA or gDNA derived from T cells, B-cell-depleted T cells, or PBMCs. Where available, HLA class I and class II types were obtained from metadata supplied by the sample provider rather than from assay-based typing. The full study reports these points: How much clinical and demographic metadata was included differed by source and by participant, and the metadata was provided uncurated.

Participants in the prospective study were enrolled through a virtual design, were aged roughly 18 to 90 years, and lived in 24 United States geographic areas. Cohort assignment in the prospective study relied on participant-reported clinical history from a screening survey and a study questionnaire. A participant counted as exposed if, within 2 weeks of entering the study, that participant had been in contact with someone who had a PCR-confirmed or clinician-diagnosed COVID-19 case. In the prospective study, mobile phlebotomists collected whole blood, serum and a nasopharyngeal or oropharyngeal swab from each participant. Prospective study participants could optionally give additional blood draws and questionnaires over an approximately 2-month period. Before DNA extraction, prospective study blood samples were shipped either frozen or at room temperature.

The sequenced sample was PBMCs or T cells enriched from blood (not recorded which). The sequence was collected from a woman between 18 and 29 years old who had been exposed to COVID-19. The rearrangement combines TRBV29-1 with TRBJ1-1, with the D gene not clear enough to name. The DNA sequence is TGCAGCGTTGGCCAGGTGAACACTGAAGCTTTCTTT. It translates as CSVGQVNTEAFF. Beyond the CDR3, the reference TRBV29-1 and TRBJ1-1 genes provide the residues; the full variable domain reads: SAVISQKPSRDICQRGTSLTIQCQVDSQVTMMFWYRQQPGQSLTLIATANQGSEATYESGFVIDKFPISRPNLTFSTLTVSNMSPEDSSIYLCSVGQVNTEAFFGQGTRLTVV.